This TCR beta chain was sequenced in a study of blood T cell repertoires in COVID-19 (dated by TCRdb to the early 2020s). Regarding the study in general: Collaborator samples came from the United States, Italy and Spain and covered acute and convalescent phases of COVID-19. The material from the prospective study consisted of cDNA or gDNA derived from T cells, B-cell-depleted T cells, or PBMCs. Deeply sampled blood TCRbeta repertoires from subjects exposed to, actively infected with, or recovered from COVID-19 were included in the dataset. A freely available public database, intended as a resource for researchers studying the immune response to SARS-CoV-2, is where the repertoires were released. Samples came from the ongoing ImmuneRACE study (first 160 participants) plus 1,254 subjects from 6 global collaborators. Nearly every sample came with metadata listing a de-identified subject ID, COVID-19 status, age in years and sex. Where available, HLA class I and class II types were obtained from metadata supplied by the sample provider rather than from assay-based typing. On the study overall, not on this receptor specifically: The quantity of clinical and demographic metadata differed by source and by participant and was supplied without curation.

Collaborating institutions collected whole blood in K2EDTA tubes following their own protocols. For TCRbeta analysis, collaborator samples were shipped as frozen whole blood, as isolated PBMCs, or as DNA extracted from either sample type. This clone was seen a handful of times. Which antigen it targets is not known. Base qualities are not provided; no much larger clone lies one nucleotide away. From the germline V gene, CDR1 is MGHRA and CDR2 is YSYEKL. Including cysteine and phenylalanine, the CDR3 has 16 amino acids. Left in the record is the CDR3 DNA by itself, 48 bases read in frame from the first base. Trimming costs V 1 base and J 2 bases, and their ends lie 13 bases apart. TCRbeta CDR3 regions were amplified from genomic DNA using the immunoSEQ Assay, a bias-controlled multiplex PCR. The authors' pipeline ran thus. The number of nucleated cells in each sample was estimated by amplification of reference gene primers within the assay. To quantify the absolute abundance of each unique TCRbeta CDR3 rearrangement, sequence reads were collapsed and filtered. For each sample, productive Simpson clonality was calculated as the square root of Simpson's diversity index over productive rearrangements. Entries here come from immuneACCESS through TCRdb and include only in-frame sequences with V and J called. Some clones fail to appear in such tables; in the studies checked, an unresolved V gene covers under half of the shortfall, and the cause of the remainder is unknown. D and trimming come from the DNA, and the V and J calls and clone size come from that table. This sample has about 67,000 clones in its table, and 79% of those were observed once. The ten biggest clones cover 6.3% of the sample.

This receptor chain uses TRBV4-1 and TRBJ2-3; too little of a D gene remains to name it. The specimen sequenced was peripheral blood. This TCR was sampled from an older woman with acute or convalescent COVID-19. The DNA sequence is as follows: TGCGCCAGCAGCCAAGTAAATCTAGTACACACAGATACGCAGTATTTT. This sequence encodes CASSQVNLVHTDTQYF.